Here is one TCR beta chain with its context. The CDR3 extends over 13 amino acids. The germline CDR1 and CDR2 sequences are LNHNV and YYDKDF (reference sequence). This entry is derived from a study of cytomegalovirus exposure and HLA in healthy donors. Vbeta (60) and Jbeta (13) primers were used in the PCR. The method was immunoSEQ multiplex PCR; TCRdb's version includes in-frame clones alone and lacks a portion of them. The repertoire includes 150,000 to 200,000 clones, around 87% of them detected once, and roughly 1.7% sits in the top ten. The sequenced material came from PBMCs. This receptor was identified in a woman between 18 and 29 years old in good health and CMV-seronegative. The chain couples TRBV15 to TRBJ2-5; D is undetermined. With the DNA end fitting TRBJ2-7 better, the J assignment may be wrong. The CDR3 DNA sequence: TGTGCCACCAGCAGAGATCCTATATACGAGCAGTACTTC. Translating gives CATSRDPIYEQYF.